Listed below are T cell receptor beta chains from one sample, sequenced in a study of post-analysis software for immune sequencing data. One entry per CDR3 protein, called by TCRdb with MiXCR from the PCR reads. The sample lists fewer than 850,000 distinct CDR3 sequences, roughly 46% occurring once. Sequencing was performed on blood. The origin of the receptors is a girl aged 10 to 17 with multiple sclerosis. CDR3s include the opening cysteine and the closing phenylalanine or tryptophan.

V: TRBV14
J: TRBJ2-3
CDR3: CASSPRQFFSTDTQYF

V: TRBV12-3/TRBV12-4
J: TRBJ2-2
CDR3: CASSFLLWPGELFF

V: TRBV20-1
J: TRBJ1-2
CDR3: CSARVVGSYGYTF

V: TRBV7-6
J: TRBJ2-7
CDR3: CASSFADTYEQYF

V: TRBV27
J: TRBJ2-7
CDR3: CASSLSLGRQYEQYF

V: TRBV7-2
J: TRBJ2-3
CDR3: CASSPGRFTQYF

V: TRBV28
J: TRBJ2-3
CDR3: CASASSTQYF

V: TRBV29-1
J: TRBJ1-1
CDR3: CSVTGAMRRNTEAFF

V: TRBV20-1
J: TRBJ2-7
CDR3: CSAKGPGTYEQYF

V: TRBV29-1
J: TRBJ2-2
CDR3: CSVDLNTGELFF

V: TRBV30
J: TRBJ2-3
CDR3: CAWSSDNTDTQYF

V: TRBV20-1
J: TRBJ1-5
CDR3: CSASGADQPQHF

V: TRBV20-1
J: TRBJ1-5
CDR3: CSATGDNQPQHF

V: TRBV7-9
J: TRBJ2-1
CDR3: CASSPTGQGGDEQFF

V: TRBV12-3/TRBV12-4
J: TRBJ2-4
CDR3: CASSYPSGVPAKNIQYF

V: TRBV20-1
J: TRBJ2-3
CDR3: CSARALSGLAVGADTQYF

V: TRBV7-8
J: TRBJ2-1
CDR3: CASSITGLAGGKSSYNEQFF

V: TRBV27
J: TRBJ2-5
CDR3: CASKPVGFGETQYF

V: TRBV7-2
J: TRBJ2-5
CDR3: CASSPTSGSLETQYF

V: TRBV29-1
J: TRBJ2-5
CDR3: CSAGTSGRGEQYF

V: TRBV20-1
J: TRBJ1-1
CDR3: CSARQWQLDTEAFF

V: TRBV7-2
J: TRBJ2-7
CDR3: CASSLLHPYEQYF

V: TRBV6-4
J: TRBJ2-1
CDR3: CASSRLAGPYNEQFF

V: TRBV7-6
J: TRBJ1-4
CDR3: CASSLVPGQGGEKLFF

V: TRBV20-1
J: TRBJ2-1
CDR3: CSAAQGANRLGEQFF

V: TRBV28
J: TRBJ2-1
CDR3: CASSLLTSGKGNEQFF

V: TRBV6-6
J: TRBJ2-1
CDR3: CATREGLALSPEQFF

V: TRBV12-3/TRBV12-4
J: TRBJ2-1
CDR3: CAGSPPQQGTDLNEQFF

V: TRBV29-1
J: TRBJ2-7
CDR3: CSVDAGQGNSYEQYF

V: TRBV24-1
J: TRBJ1-1
CDR3: CATSDSDKGGRGTEAFF

V: TRBV12-3/TRBV12-4
J: TRBJ2-2
CDR3: CASSLKGQGNTGELFF

V: TRBV3-1
J: TRBJ2-1
CDR3: CASSQPGTGGIYEQFF

V: TRBV7-8
J: TRBJ1-2
CDR3: CASSGQGAAGYTF

V: TRBV12-3/TRBV12-4
J: TRBJ2-7
CDR3: CASSSTGVPTYEQYF

V: TRBV4-1
J: TRBJ2-5
CDR3: CASSQDLRGETQYF

V: TRBV29-1
J: TRBJ2-5
CDR3: CSVVSGLRETQYF

V: TRBV12-3/TRBV12-4
J: TRBJ2-1
CDR3: CASTLAASSYNEQFF

V: TRBV20-1
J: TRBJ1-1
CDR3: CSAEGDGQKIHLNTEAFF

V: TRBV7-9
J: TRBJ2-3
CDR3: CASSPHSDTQYF

V: TRBV11-3
J: TRBJ2-3
CDR3: CASSHGTSGTDTQYF

V: TRBV7-2
J: TRBJ2-3
CDR3: CASSPISSGGGTDTQYF

V: TRBV12-3/TRBV12-4
J: TRBJ2-7
CDR3: CASSLDREFAEQYF

V: TRBV6-1
J: TRBJ2-5
CDR3: CASSDYYRGETQYF

V: TRBV11-2
J: TRBJ1-1
CDR3: CASSPGAGYGTEAFF

V: TRBV12-3/TRBV12-4
J: TRBJ2-5
CDR3: CASSPDREQYF

V: TRBV13
J: TRBJ2-7
CDR3: CASSPHGPYEQYF

V: TRBV2
J: .
CDR3: CASTHLGETQYF

V: TRBV27
J: TRBJ2-1
CDR3: CASSFSRVGNEQFF

V: TRBV29-1
J: TRBJ2-1
CDR3: CSAGTSSPYNEQFF

V: TRBV9
J: TRBJ1-1
CDR3: CASSLGPLGTEAFF

V: TRBV30
J: TRBJ2-4
CDR3: CAWRRAGVADIQYF

V: TRBV6-2/TRBV6-3
J: TRBJ2-7
CDR3: CATNPTGYEQYF

V: TRBV29-1
J: TRBJ2-7
CDR3: CSARPTYNEQYF

V: TRBV7-9
J: TRBJ2-7
CDR3: CASSERSRGSYEQYF

V: TRBV4-3
J: .
CDR3: CASSQDSTNEQYF

V: TRBV20-1
J: TRBJ2-7
CDR3: CSARDGLPGTYEQYF

V: TRBV24-1
J: TRBJ2-1
CDR3: CATSDFRSSYNEQFF

V: TRBV9
J: TRBJ2-3
CDR3: CASSVSGGADTQDF

V: TRBV11-1
J: TRBJ2-1
CDR3: CASSSDLKTYNEQFF